This is a list of T cell receptor beta chains from one sample in a study of T cell changes during pregnancy in multiple sclerosis. Using immunoSEQ multiplex PCR, the repertoire was profiled, and TCRdb retains in-frame clones only, with some absent. The table lists approximately 120,000 clones, about 96% of them singletons. The specimen was peripheral blood, collected after pregnancy. The receptors stem from a female donor with multiple sclerosis, enrolled in a pregnancy study. Each CDR3 is given with its conserved first and last residue. Each record gives: V gene, J gene, clone size, D gene, CDR3 DNA, CDR3 protein. D genes are given only for firm matches. For some rows the clone size is stated as once, few or many, or as a class when expanded; others skip it.

TRBV23-1	TRBJ2-1	NA	TRBD2	TGCGCCAGCAGTCACCGGGGGGGGAATGAGCAGTTCTTC	CASSHRGGNEQFF
TRBV29-1	TRBJ1-4	NA	TRBD1	TGCAGCGTTGAATTCGGACAGGGACGTCTGTTTTTT	CSVEFGQGRLFF
TRBV5-6	TRBJ2-5	once	TRBD2	TGTGCCAGCAGCCCGCTGGGTGGTAGCGGGAGTCGGCGAGAGACCCAGTACTTC	CASSPLGGSGSRRETQYF
TRBV13	TRBJ2-2	NA	NA	TGTGCCAGCAGCTTAGAGGCTAGCGTTGCCACCGGGGAGCTGTTTTTT	CASSLEASVATGELFF
TRBV6-1	TRBJ2-1	NA	NA	TGTGCCAGCAGTGAATTAAGGGGCGCGCAACAGCAGTTCTTC	CASSELRGAQQQFF
TRBV5-4	TRBJ1-1	NA	TRBD1	TGTGCCAGCAGCTCCCGGGACAGGGGGCAGTCAGAAGCTTTCTTT	CASSSRDRGQSEAFF
TRBV28	TRBJ1-1	NA	NA	TGTGCCAGCAGTCTAAAACAGGGGAACACTGAAGCTTTCTTT	CASSLKQGNTEAFF
TRBV7-8	TRBJ1-1	NA	NA	TGTGCCAGCAGCTCCTCGACAGCTCTGAACACTGAAGCTTTCTTT	CASSSSTALNTEAFF
TRBV5-1	TRBJ2-6	NA	NA	TGCGCCAGCACACAGACAGCCTCTGGGGCCAACGTCCTGACTTTC	CASTQTASGANVLTF
TRBV5-5	TRBJ2-7	NA	TRBD2	TGTGCCAGCAGCTCTAGCGGGAGGGGGAAGACCGACGAGCAGTACTTC	CASSSSGRGKTDEQYF
TRBV30	TRBJ2-7	NA	NA	TGTGCCTGCGACAGAGCCTACGAGCAGTACTTC	CACDRAYEQYF
TRBV7-2	TRBJ1-4	NA	NA	TGTGCCAGCAGCCCGCGTGGGGGGAAGGGTAATGAAAAACTGTTTTTT	CASSPRGGKGNEKLFF
TRBV19	TRBJ2-5	once	TRBD2	TGTGCCAGTAGCCCGGCGGTTGCGACTAGCGGGAGTCAGGAGACCCAGTACTTC	CASSPAVATSGSQETQYF
TRBV2	TRBJ2-7	once	NA	TGTGCCAGCAGTTGGGAGCTAGCGCCTACCGGCGAGCAGTACTTC	CASSWELAPTGEQYF
TRBV5-5	TRBJ2-7	once	TRBD1	TGTGCCAGCAGCTTGGAAGGGACAGGGTATCACGAGCAGTACTTC	CASSLEGTGYHEQYF
TRBV30	TRBJ1-1	NA	NA	TGTGCCTGGAGTGTGGGGGCCCGGGGTGTGAACACTGAAGCTTTCTTT	CAWSVGARGVNTEAFF
TRBV27	TRBJ2-1	once	NA	TGTGCCAGCAGTACCCAAGGGGGCTCCTACAATGAGCAGTTCTTC	CASSTQGGSYNEQFF
TRBV2	TRBJ1-5	NA	TRBD1	TGTGCCAGCAGGACCGGGACAGGGATCGAGCCCCAGCATTTT	CASRTGTGIEPQHF
TRBV5-4	TRBJ2-7	NA	TRBD1	TGTGCCAGCAGCGCAGCAGGGACAGGGTCTTACGAGCAGTACTTC	CASSAAGTGSYEQYF
TRBV27	TRBJ2-3	NA	NA	TGTGCCAGCAGTCTACTAGCCCCAGGGTCCCCAGATACGCAGTATTTT	CASSLLAPGSPDTQYF
TRBV6-6	TRBJ2-7	NA	TRBD2	TGTGCCAGCAGGACTAGCGGGAGTTACGAGCAGTACTTC	CASRTSGSYEQYF
TRBV4-3	TRBJ2-1	NA	TRBD2	TGCGCCAGCAGCCACGTGACTAGCGGGGACAATGAGCAGTTCTTC	CASSHVTSGDNEQFF
TRBV6-4	TRBJ1-5	NA	NA	TGTGCCAGCAGTGAGCAGGCTAATCAGCCCCAGCATTTT	CASSEQANQPQHF
TRBV18	TRBJ1-5	NA	TRBD1	TGTGCCAGCTCACCGACAGGGGGCAATCAGCCCCAGCATTTT	CASSPTGGNQPQHF
TRBV2	TRBJ1-4	NA	TRBD1	TGTGCCAGCAGTCCGGGACAGGGTAATGAAAAACTGTTTTTT	CASSPGQGNEKLFF
TRBV4-1	TRBJ1-5	NA	NA	TGCGCCAGCAGCCAAGATTGGGGAGGACCCAGCAATCAGCCCCAGCATTTT	CASSQDWGGPSNQPQHF
TRBV27	TRBJ2-1	NA	NA	TGTGCCAGCAGTTCCCCCAGGGGCACAACCTACAATGAGCAGTTCTTC	CASSSPRGTTYNEQFF
TRBV19	TRBJ2-1	NA	TRBD2	TGTGCCAGTAGTATAGGGCTAGCGGCCGGAGATGAGCAGTTCTTC	CASSIGLAAGDEQFF
TRBV6-5	TRBJ2-1	NA	TRBD2	TGTGCCAGCAGTCCCGGGGAGGGGCAGTTCTTC	CASSPGEGQFF
TRBV7-8	TRBJ2-1	NA	TRBD2	TGTGCCAGCAGCCAGTCCGCTAGCGGGAGGTTCTTGAATGAGCAGTTCTTC	CASSQSASGRFLNEQFF
TRBV6-6	TRBJ1-3	NA	NA	TGTGCCAGCAGTTCCTTAGCGGGATCTGGAAACACCATATATTTT	CASSSLAGSGNTIYF
TRBV11-2	TRBJ2-6	once	TRBD1	TGTGCCAGCAGCCAGGGGGTTTTAGCTGGGGCCAACGTCCTGACTTTC	CASSQGVLAGANVLTF
TRBV11-2	TRBJ2-7	NA	TRBD2	TGTGCCAGCAGCATGGGGACTAGATACGAGCAGTACTTC	CASSMGTRYEQYF
TRBV5-1	TRBJ2-3	NA	TRBD2	TGCGCCAGCCGATGGGGTCTAGCGGGGGGCACAGATACGCAGTATTTT	CASRWGLAGGTDTQYF
TRBV10-3	TRBJ2-1	NA	TRBD2	TGTGCCATCAGAGGGACTAGCGGGGACAATGAGCAGTTCTTC	CAIRGTSGDNEQFF
TRBV5-1	TRBJ1-4	NA	TRBD1	TGCGCCAGCAGCCGCAGACAGGGGAATAATGAAAAACTGTTTTTT	CASSRRQGNNEKLFF
TRBV19	TRBJ2-7	NA	TRBD1	TGTGCCAGTAGTCAGGGGGCCTACGAGCAGTACTTC	CASSQGAYEQYF
TRBV7-9	TRBJ2-1	NA	NA	TGTGCCAGCAGCCCCCCGCTTAGTTTTATTGAGCAGTTCTTC	CASSPPLSFIEQFF
TRBV19	TRBJ1-2	NA	NA	TGTGCCAGTAGTACCGGGCCGGGCATGGCGGGTGGCTACACCTTC	CASSTGPGMAGGYTF
TRBV2	TRBJ2-3	once	TRBD1	TGTGCCAGCAGCCCACATCAGGGGGCCTTGAGCACAGATACGCAGTATTTT	CASSPHQGALSTDTQYF
TRBV29-1	TRBJ2-2	NA	TRBD2	TGCAGCGTTGAAAGGCGGGAGGGCCGTGGGACCGGGGAGCTGTTTTTT	CSVERREGRGTGELFF
TRBV9	TRBJ2-1	NA	NA	TGTGCCAGCAGCGTAGGGACAGCCCGGGTGGATGAGCAGTTCTTC	CASSVGTARVDEQFF
TRBV5-1	TRBJ2-1	NA	NA	TGCGCCAGCAGCTTGTTTCCGAATGAGCAGTTCTTC	CASSLFPNEQFF
TRBV19	TRBJ2-1	NA	TRBD1	TGTGCCAGTAGTATAGACGTAGGGACAGTAACCTACAATGAGCAGTTCTTC	CASSIDVGTVTYNEQFF